This T cell receptor beta chain was profiled in a study of cytomegalovirus exposure and HLA in healthy donors. Turning to this clone: The antigen is unknown. The sample contains more than one DNA sequence encoding this CDR3.

The study's findings and limits: Some V segments, including TRBV6-2 and TRBV6-3, were excluded as indistinguishable. Productive rates of about 87% or about 30% were seen for most TCR beta V segments in an earlier analysis. What TCR beta sequences reportedly achieved was accurate prediction of HLA-A and HLA-B alleles in most subjects.

At collection, donors were nominally healthy, but unrecorded immune exposures were probable. Primers included in the PCR were 60 Vbeta and 13 Jbeta primers. Only in-frame clones appear in the TCRdb table, and some are missing; sequencing was by immunoSEQ multiplex PCR. The sample has hundreds of thousands of clones, 77% seen once. J lost 6 bases, V lost 4 bases, and 11 bases had no gene match. This CDR3 has 17 amino acids. CDR1 SGHNT and CDR2 YYREEE come from the germline V gene (reference sequence). The sample taken for sequencing was PBMCs. The TCR originated in a woman in her sixties in good health and CMV-seropositive. The chain uses TRBV5-4 and TRBJ2-7, with 15 bases identical to TRBD2. DNA of the CDR3: TGTGCCAGCAGCCCTGAAGGGACTAGCGGGGGGACTACCGAGCAGTACTTC. Protein product: CASSPEGTSGGTTEQYF.